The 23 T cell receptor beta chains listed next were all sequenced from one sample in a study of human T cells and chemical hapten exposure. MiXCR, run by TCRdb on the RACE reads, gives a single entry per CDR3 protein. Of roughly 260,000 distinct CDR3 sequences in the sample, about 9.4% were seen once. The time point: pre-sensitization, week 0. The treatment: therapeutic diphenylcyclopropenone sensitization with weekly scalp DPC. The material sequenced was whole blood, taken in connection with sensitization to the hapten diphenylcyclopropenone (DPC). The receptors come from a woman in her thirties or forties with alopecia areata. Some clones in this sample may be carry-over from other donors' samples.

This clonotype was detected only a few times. The chain's CDR3 is CASSLGQGGVLAKNIQYF. Written as DNA, the CDR3 is TGTGCCAGCAGCTTAGGACAGGGCGGGGTTCTAGCCAAAAACATTCAGTACTTC. J is TRBJ2-4 and V is TRBV7-8, with D tentatively TRBD1 (7 bases). CDR3 length equals 18 residues. CDR1 SGHVS and CDR2 FQNEAQ come from the germline V gene. With 1 base removed from V and 0 bases from J, the gap between germline ends came to 16 bases.

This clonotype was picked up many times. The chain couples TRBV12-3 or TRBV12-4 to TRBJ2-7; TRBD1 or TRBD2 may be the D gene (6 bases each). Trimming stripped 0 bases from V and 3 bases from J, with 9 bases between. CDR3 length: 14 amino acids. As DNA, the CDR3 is TGTGCCAGCAGTTTAGCGGGGGGCCTCTACGAGCAGTACTTC. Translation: CASSLAGGLYEQYF.

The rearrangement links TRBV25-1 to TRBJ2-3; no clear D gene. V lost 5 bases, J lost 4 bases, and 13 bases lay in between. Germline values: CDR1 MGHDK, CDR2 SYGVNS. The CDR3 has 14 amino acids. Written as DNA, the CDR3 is TGTGCCAGCAGTCCCAGGTCCGGGCCAGATACGCAGTATTTT. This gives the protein CASSPRSGPDTQYF.

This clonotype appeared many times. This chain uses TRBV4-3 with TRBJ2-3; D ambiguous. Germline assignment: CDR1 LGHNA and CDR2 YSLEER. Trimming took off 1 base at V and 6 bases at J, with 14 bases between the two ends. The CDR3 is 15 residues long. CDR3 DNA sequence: TGCGCCAGCAGCCAAGTCTCCGGTCCCGGCGATACGCAGTATTTT. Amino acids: CASSQVSGPGDTQYF.

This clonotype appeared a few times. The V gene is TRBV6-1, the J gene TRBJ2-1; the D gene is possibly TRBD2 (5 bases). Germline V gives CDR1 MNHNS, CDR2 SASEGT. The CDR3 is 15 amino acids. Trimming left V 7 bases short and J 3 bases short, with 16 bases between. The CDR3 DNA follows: TGTGCCAGCACCCTGATGGACGGGGACTACAATGAGCAGTTCTTC. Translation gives CASTLMDGDYNEQFF.

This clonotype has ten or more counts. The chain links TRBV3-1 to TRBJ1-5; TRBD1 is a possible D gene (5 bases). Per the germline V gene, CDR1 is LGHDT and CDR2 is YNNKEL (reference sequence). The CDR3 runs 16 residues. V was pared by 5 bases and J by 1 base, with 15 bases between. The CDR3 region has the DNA TGTGCCAGCAGCAGGTCCGGTGGGGGAAGCAATCAGCCCCAGCATTTT. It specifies CASSRSGGGSNQPQHF.

The CDR3 DNA reads TGCAGCGTTGATGGCAGCTATGGCTACACCTTC. This gives the protein CSVDGSYGYTF. This sequence joins TRBV29-1 and TRBJ1-2; D is uncertain. In germline, CDR1 is SQVTM, CDR2 ANQGSEA. V shed 3 bases and J shed 4 bases, with 6 bases lying between them. This CDR3 spans 11 amino acids.

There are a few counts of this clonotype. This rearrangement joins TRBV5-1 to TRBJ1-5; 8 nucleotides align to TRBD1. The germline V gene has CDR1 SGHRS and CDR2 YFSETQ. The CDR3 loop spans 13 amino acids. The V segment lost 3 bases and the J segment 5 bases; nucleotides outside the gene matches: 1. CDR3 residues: CASSSTGDQPQHF. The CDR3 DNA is TGCGCCAGCAGCTCGACAGGGGATCAGCCCCAGCATTTT.

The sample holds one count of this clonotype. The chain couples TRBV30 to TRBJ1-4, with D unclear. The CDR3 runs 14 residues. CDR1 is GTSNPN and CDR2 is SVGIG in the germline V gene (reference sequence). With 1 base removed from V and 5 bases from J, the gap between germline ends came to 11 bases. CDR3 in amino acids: CAWSATLGNEKLFF. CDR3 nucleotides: TGTGCCTGGAGTGCCACGCTGGGGAATGAAAAACTGTTTTTT.

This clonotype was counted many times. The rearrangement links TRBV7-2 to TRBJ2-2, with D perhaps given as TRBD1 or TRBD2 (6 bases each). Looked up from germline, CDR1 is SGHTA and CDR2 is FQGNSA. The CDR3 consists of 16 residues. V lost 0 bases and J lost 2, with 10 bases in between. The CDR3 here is CASSLAGGANTGELFF. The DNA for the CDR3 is TGTGCCAGCAGCTTAGCGGGGGGCGCAAACACCGGGGAGCTGTTTTTT.

The CDR3 loop reads CASSYHAPTDSRASNQPQHF. CDR3 coding DNA: TGTGCCAGCAGTTATCACGCGCCTACGGACAGTCGGGCCAGCAATCAGCCCCAGCATTTT. This chain connects TRBV6-5 to TRBJ1-5; perhaps TRBD1 as D (6 bases). Germline V gene sequence: CDR1 MNHEY, CDR2 SVGAGI. The CDR3 sequence is 20 residues long. V lost 3 bases, J lost 1 base, and 25 bases lay in between.

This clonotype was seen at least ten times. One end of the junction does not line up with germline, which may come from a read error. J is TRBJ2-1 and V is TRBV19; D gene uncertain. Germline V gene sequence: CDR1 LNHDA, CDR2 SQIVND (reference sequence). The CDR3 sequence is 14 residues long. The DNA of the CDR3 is TGTGCCAGTAGTATAGACTCCACCTACAGTGAGCAGTTCTTC. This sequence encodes CASSIDSTYSEQFF.

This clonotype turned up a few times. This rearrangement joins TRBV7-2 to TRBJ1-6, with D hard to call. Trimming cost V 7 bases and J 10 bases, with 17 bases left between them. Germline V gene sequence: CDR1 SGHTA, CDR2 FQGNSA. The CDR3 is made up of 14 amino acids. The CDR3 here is CASTQRADGSPLHF. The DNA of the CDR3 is TGTGCCAGCACCCAACGGGCCGACGGGTCACCCCTCCACTTT.

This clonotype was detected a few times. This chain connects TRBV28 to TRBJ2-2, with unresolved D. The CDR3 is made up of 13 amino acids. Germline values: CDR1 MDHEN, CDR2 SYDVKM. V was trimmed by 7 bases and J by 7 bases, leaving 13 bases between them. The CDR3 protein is CASNHPNGGELFF. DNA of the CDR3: TGTGCCAGCAACCATCCCAACGGCGGGGAGCTGTTTTTT. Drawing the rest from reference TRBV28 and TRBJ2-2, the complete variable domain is DVKVTQSSRYLVKRTGEKVFLECVQDMDHENMFWYRQDPGLGLRLIYFSYDVKMKEKGDIPEGYSVSREKKERFSLILESASTNQTSMYLCASNHPNGGELFFGEGSRLTVL.

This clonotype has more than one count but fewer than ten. Written as DNA, the CDR3 is TGCAGCGTTGAATTTTGGACAGGACCACAAGAGACCCAGTACTTC. Translating gives CSVEFWTGPQETQYF. V and J are TRBV29-1 and TRBJ2-5; TRBD1 aligns across 7 bases. Germline V gives CDR1 SQVTM, CDR2 ANQGSEA. The CDR3 length is 15 residues. V was pared by 2 bases and J by 2 bases, with 8 bases of the junction left unmatched.

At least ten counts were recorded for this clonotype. CDR3 sequence (DNA): TGTGCCAGCAGTTTACGCGGGAGCACTGAAGCTTTCTTT. It codes for CASSLRGSTEAFF. The rearrangement joins TRBV27 to TRBJ1-1; D remains ambiguous. The germline CDR1 and CDR2 sequences are MNHEY and SMNVEV (reference sequence). The V end lost 2 bases, the J end lost 4 bases, and 8 bases lay between the germline ends. This CDR3 is built from 13 residues.

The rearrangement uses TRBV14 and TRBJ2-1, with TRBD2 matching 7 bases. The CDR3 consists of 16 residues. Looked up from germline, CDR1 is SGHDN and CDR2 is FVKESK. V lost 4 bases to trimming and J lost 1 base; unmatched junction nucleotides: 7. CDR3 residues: CASSLKGGGSYNEQFF. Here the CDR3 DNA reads TGTGCCAGCAGCCTCAAGGGCGGGGGATCCTACAATGAGCAGTTCTTC.

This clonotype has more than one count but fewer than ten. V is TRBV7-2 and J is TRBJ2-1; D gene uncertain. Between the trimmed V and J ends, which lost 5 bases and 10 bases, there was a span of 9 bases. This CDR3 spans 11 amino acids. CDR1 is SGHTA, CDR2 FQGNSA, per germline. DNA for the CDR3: TGTGCCAGCAGCCGCTTAGGGGAGCAGTTCTTC. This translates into CASSRLGEQFF.

The CDR3 here is CSARQGIGEQYF. The CDR3, as DNA: TGCAGTGCTCGACAGGGAATTGGAGAGCAGTACTTC. The chain links TRBV20-1 to TRBJ2-7; TRBD1 matches 7 bases. This CDR3 is built from 12 residues. J gave up 7 bases and V 5 bases, and 8 bases lay outside the gene matches. CDR1 DFQATT and CDR2 SNEGSKA come from the germline V gene (reference sequence).

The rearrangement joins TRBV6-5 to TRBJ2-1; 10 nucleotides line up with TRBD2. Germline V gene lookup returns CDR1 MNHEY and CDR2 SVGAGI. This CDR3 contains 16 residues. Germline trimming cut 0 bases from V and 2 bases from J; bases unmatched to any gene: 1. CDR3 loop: CASSYSGLAAYNEQFF. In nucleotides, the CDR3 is TGTGCCAGCAGTTACTCTGGACTAGCGGCCTACAATGAGCAGTTCTTC.

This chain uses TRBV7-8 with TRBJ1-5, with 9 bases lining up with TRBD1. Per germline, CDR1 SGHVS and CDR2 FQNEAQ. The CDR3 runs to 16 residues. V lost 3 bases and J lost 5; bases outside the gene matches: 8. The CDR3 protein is CASSFQLRQGDQPQHF. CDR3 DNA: TGTGCCAGCAGCTTTCAGCTTCGACAGGGGGATCAGCCCCAGCATTTT.

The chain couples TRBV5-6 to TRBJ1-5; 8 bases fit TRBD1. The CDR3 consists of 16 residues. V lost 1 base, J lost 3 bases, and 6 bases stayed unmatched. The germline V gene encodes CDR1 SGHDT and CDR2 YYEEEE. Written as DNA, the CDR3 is TGTGCCAGCAGCTTGAACCCGGGACAGGCCAATCAGCCCCAGCATTTT. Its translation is CASSLNPGQANQPQHF.

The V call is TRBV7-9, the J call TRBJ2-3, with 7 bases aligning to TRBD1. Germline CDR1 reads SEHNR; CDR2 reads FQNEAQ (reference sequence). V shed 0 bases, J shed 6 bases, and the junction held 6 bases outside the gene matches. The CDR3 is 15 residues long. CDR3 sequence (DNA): TGTGCCAGCAGCTTAGCAGGGACAGTCCTGGATACGCAGTATTTT. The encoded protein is CASSLAGTVLDTQYF.